One T cell receptor beta chain is described in this entry. As yet, its antigen is unknown. This entry belongs to a study of graft-versus-host responses after intestinal transplantation. Overall study context: After anti-thymocyte globulin induction, recipients took tacrolimus and steroids for around three years.

Regarding the study as a whole: Recipient marrow contained GvH clones, some of which appeared first in ileum or blood. High graft-versus-host to host-versus-graft clonal ratios were seen in allografts of patients with graft-donor T cell macrochimerism.

The assay was immunoSEQ multiplex PCR, and TCRdb's table has in-frame clones only and misses some. This sample has some 86,000 clones, with about 85% found just once. The V gene lost 2 bases and the J gene lost 7 bases, with 7 bases spanning the gap. This CDR3 spans 12 amino acids. Germline V gene sequence: CDR1 MNHEY, CDR2 SVGAGI. The material was unstimulated CD4+ T cells sorted from spleen or lymph node cells, obtained before transplant. The sequence was collected from a human donor who was the organ donor for an intestinal transplant. The chain has TRBV6-5 and TRBJ2-3, with D unclear. CDR3 in amino acids: CASSYTGHTQYF. The CDR3 DNA reads as TGTGCCAGCAGTTACACTGGGCATACGCAGTATTTT.